Presented here are 30 T cell receptor beta chains from one specimen sequenced in a study of T cell repertoires in cytomegalovirus infection (dated by TCRdb to about 2019). Instrument used: Illumina HiSeq 1500. Using fastp trimming at Q25 and MiXCR clonotype assembly, TCRdb reanalyzed the public sequencing data and kept in-frame beta chains. Every CDR3 protein is listed once, alongside the most common genes and DNA of its rows. A total of fewer than 300,000 distinct CDR3 sequences appear in this sample, around 25% of them only once. The ten biggest clones cover over 11% of the sample. Sequenced: PBMCs. These receptors all come from a human donor in good health (CMV status not recorded). Some clones in this sample may be carry-over from other donors' samples.

This clonotype was counted a few times. CDR3 sequence (DNA): TGTGCCAGCAGATACCCAGGAAGAACAGGGGGCGCGAATGGCTACACCTTC. Its protein product is CASRYPGRTGGANGYTF. The chain carries TRBV28 and TRBJ1-2, with 9 nucleotides matching TRBD1. Germline V gene lookup returns CDR1 MDHEN and CDR2 SYDVKM. The CDR3 extends over 17 amino acids. Trimming cost V 6 bases and J 6 bases; bases outside gene matches: 17.

J is TRBJ2-1 and V is TRBV5-4, with D perhaps TRBD1 (6 bases). Germline CDR1 SGHNT, CDR2 YYREEE (reference sequence). There are 17 residues in the CDR3. Trimming cost V 0 bases and J 0 bases, with 13 bases left between them. In DNA, the CDR3 is TGTGCCAGCAGCTTGGCCAAGGGGGTCGACTCCTACAATGAGCAGTTCTTC. Its translation is CASSLAKGVDSYNEQFF. Variable domain in full (rest from reference TRBV5-4 and TRBJ2-1): ETGVTQSPTHLIKTRGQQVTLRCSSQSGHNTVSWYQQALGQGPQFIFQYYREEENGRGNFPPRFSGLQFPNYSSELNVNALELDDSALYLCASSLAKGVDSYNEQFFGPGTRLTVL.

This chain joins TRBV7-2 and TRBJ2-7, with D possibly called TRBD1 or TRBD2 (5 bases each). This CDR3 spans 14 amino acids. The V gene's germline CDR1 is SGHTA and CDR2 FQGNSA. The V end lost 5 bases, the J end lost 4 bases, and 15 bases lay between the germline ends. The CDR3 bases are TGTGCCAGCAGCCCACCGGGGCCTCATTACGAGCAGTACTTC. Translating gives CASSPPGPHYEQYF.

The chain has TRBV11-2 and TRBJ2-1; D gene uncertain. The CDR3 contains 14 residues. Germline V CDR1 and CDR2: SGHAT, FQNNGV. The ends were cut back, 5 bases at V and 8 bases at J, with 16 bases in the middle. The CDR3 DNA follows: TGTGCCAGCAGCGCGACCTGGCAGTTCCATGAGCAGTTCTTC. This gives the protein CASSATWQFHEQFF.

The rearrangement joins TRBV6-4 to TRBJ2-1; D is unclear. This CDR3 spans 11 amino acids. Trimming removed 6 bases at V and 12 bases at J, with 12 bases between. Germline values: CDR1 MRHNA, CDR2 SNTAGT. CDR3 in amino acids: CASSTGFGQFF. For the CDR3, the DNA is TGTGCCAGCAGCACCGGGTTTGGGCAGTTCTTC.

Worth noting for this clonotype: Being one base from a much bigger clone, this may be a read error. The chain recombines TRBV4-1 with TRBJ1-4, with D unresolved. Germline V gives CDR1 MGHRA, CDR2 YSYEKL. This CDR3 comprises 14 residues. The CDR3 loop is CASNQDAVGEKLFF. CDR3 in DNA: TGCGCCAGCAACCAAGATGCGGTAGGAGAAAAACTGTTTTTT.

The CDR3 coding sequence is TGCAGTGCTAGAGTTCCGGGGAGAGAGCAGTTCTTC. Translation gives CSARVPGREQFF. V gene TRBV20-1 combines with J gene TRBJ2-1, with D possibly TRBD2 on 5 matching bases. The V and J ends lost 1 base and 10 bases respectively, with 11 bases between them. The CDR3 length is 12 residues. CDR1 and CDR2 (germline): DFQATT, SNEGSKA (reference sequence).

This clonotype was seen at least ten times. The chain employs TRBV28 and TRBJ2-7; D not certain. The germline V and J ends were trimmed by 6 bases and 4 bases, with 7 bases remaining between them. CDR1 is MDHEN and CDR2 is SYDVKM in the germline V gene. CDR3 length: 11 amino acids. In DNA, the CDR3 is TGTGCCAGCAGCCCACGGTACGAGCAGTACTTC. It encodes CASSPRYEQYF.

This clonotype came up many times. This chain connects TRBV7-2 to TRBJ2-2, with 7 bases matching TRBD2. The CDR3 sequence is 14 residues long. The J segment lost 7 bases and the V segment lost 5 bases, leaving 7 bases of the junction unmatched. Germline assignment: CDR1 SGHTA and CDR2 FQGNSA. CDR3 nucleotide sequence: TGTGCCAGCAGCCTCGGGGGGAGAATCGGGGAGCTGTTTTTT. This codes for CASSLGGRIGELFF. Full variable domain (outside the CDR3, taken from reference TRBV7-2 and TRBJ2-2): GAGVSQSPSNKVTEKGKDVELRCDPISGHTALYWYRQSLGQGLEFLIYFQGNSAPDKSGLPSDRFSAERTGGSVSTLTIQRTQQEDSAVYLCASSLGGRIGELFFGEGSRLTVL.

This clonotype occurred many times. The chain combines TRBV12-3 or TRBV12-4 with TRBJ1-1; 11 bases match TRBD1. With 5 bases clipped from V and 3 bases from J, the junction kept 5 bases outside the gene matches. The CDR3 spans 15 residues. The CDR3 reads CASSPGQGADTEAFF. The DNA of the CDR3 is TGTGCCAGCAGTCCCGGACAGGGGGCGGACACTGAAGCTTTCTTT.

This chain links TRBV6-4 with TRBJ2-7; the D gene is possibly TRBD1 (5 bases). Germline V CDR1 and CDR2: MRHNA, SNTAGT. With 3 bases removed from V and 3 bases from J, the gap between germline ends came to 12 bases. CDR3 length: 14 residues. DNA for the CDR3: TGTGCCAGCAGTGATTTTCCAGGGAACTACGAGCAGTACTTC. Protein sequence: CASSDFPGNYEQYF.

There are a few counts of this clonotype. V is TRBV29-1 and J is TRBJ1-1; D not resolved. The CDR3 has 13 amino acids. Germline lookup yields CDR1 SQVTM and CDR2 ANQGSEA. Trimming took 6 bases from V and 10 from J, leaving 21 bases between them. The CDR3: CSVDPHRGRSAFF. CDR3 DNA: TGCAGCGTGGACCCCCATCGCGGCCGGTCAGCTTTCTTT.

This clonotype has ten or more counts. V gene TRBV7-9 combines with J gene TRBJ2-5; TRBD2 aligns across 8 bases. The germline V gene encodes CDR1 SEHNR and CDR2 FQNEAQ (reference sequence). The J segment lost 2 bases and the V segment lost 3 bases, leaving 5 bases of the junction unmatched. The CDR3 is 15 amino acids. CDR3 sequence: CASSFGGGRQETQYF. Written as DNA, the CDR3 is TGTGCCAGCAGCTTCGGCGGGGGGCGTCAAGAGACCCAGTACTTC.

V and J are TRBV12-3 or TRBV12-4 and TRBJ1-5; D is uncertain. V lost 7 bases to trimming and J lost 3 bases, with 10 bases between them. This CDR3 has 13 amino acids. CDR3 amino acids: CASTFSINQPQHF. The CDR3 DNA follows: TGTGCCAGCACTTTCTCAATCAATCAGCCCCAGCATTTT.

CDR3 nucleotide sequence: TGCAGTGCCCAGGGACTTTTGGGGGAGACCCAGTACTTC. This encodes CSAQGLLGETQYF. The rearrangement joins TRBV20-1 to TRBJ2-5, with D possibly TRBD2 on 6 matching bases. Trimming removed 6 bases from V and 5 bases from J, with 16 bases in between. There are 13 residues in the CDR3. CDR1 is DFQATT, CDR2 SNEGSKA, per germline (reference sequence).

This sequence joins TRBV28 and TRBJ2-1; 9 nucleotides line up with TRBD2. The V gene end was trimmed by 6 bases and the J gene end by 5 bases; junction bases not matched to a gene: 8. This CDR3 region has 15 residues. Per germline, CDR1 MDHEN and CDR2 SYDVKM. CDR3 nucleotides: TGTGCCAGCAGGGGTAGCGGGAGTAGAAACAATGAGCAGTTCTTC. The encoded protein is CASRGSGSRNNEQFF. Drawing the rest from reference TRBV28 and TRBJ2-1, the complete variable domain is DVKVTQSSRYLVKRTGEKVFLECVQDMDHENMFWYRQDPGLGLRLIYFSYDVKMKEKGDIPEGYSVSREKKERFSLILESASTNQTSMYLCASRGSGSRNNEQFFGPGTRLTVL.

This clonotype was found many times. The CDR3 is CASSQREQETQYF. The CDR3 DNA reads as TGCGCCAGCAGCCAACGGGAACAAGAGACCCAGTACTTC. This chain connects TRBV4-1 to TRBJ2-5; D is possibly TRBD2 (5 bases). The CDR3 extends over 13 amino acids. V was trimmed by 2 bases and J by 2 bases, leaving 6 bases between them. CDR1 and CDR2 (germline): MGHRA, YSYEKL.

A few counts support this clonotype. The chain carries TRBV5-5 and TRBJ1-1, with D maybe TRBD1 (5 bases). Trimming removed 0 bases at V and 6 bases at J, with 15 bases between. Germline CDR1 and CDR2: SGHKS and YYEKEE (reference sequence). The CDR3 is 15 residues long. DNA of the CDR3: TGTGCCAGCAGCTTGGTCGGGACGGCCAACGCTGAAGCTTTCTTT. Amino acid sequence: CASSLVGTANAEAFF.

The sample holds many counts of this clonotype. The CDR3 DNA reads TGTGCCAGCAGCTTATCGGGACAGGGAGATAAACTGTTTTTT. Translation: CASSLSGQGDKLFF. The genes are TRBV7-2 and TRBJ1-4, with 9 positions matching TRBD1. Germline V gene data show CDR1 as SGHTA and CDR2 as FQGNSA. The CDR3 sequence is 14 residues long. The ends lost 2 bases at V and 11 bases at J; junction bases unmatched: 6.

This clonotype was seen a handful of times. This chain joins TRBV5-1 and TRBJ2-7; unclear D gene. V shed 4 bases and J shed 1 base, with 9 bases lying between them. The CDR3 spans 13 residues. Germline V gives CDR1 SGHRS, CDR2 YFSETQ. The CDR3 reads CASSLTPSYEQYF. The CDR3 DNA sequence: TGCGCCAGCAGCCTGACACCTTCCTACGAGCAGTACTTC.

This chain uses TRBV6-6 with TRBJ1-4, with TRBD1 matching over 10 bases. The CDR3 sequence is 14 residues long. Trimming cost V 6 bases and J 3 bases; bases outside gene matches: 1. Germline CDR1 is MNHNY and CDR2 is SVGAGI (reference sequence). The CDR3 loop reads CASRTGGSNEKLFF. Here the CDR3 DNA reads TGTGCCAGCAGGACAGGGGGCTCTAATGAAAAACTGTTTTTT.

The J gene is TRBJ1-1, the V gene TRBV6-2 or TRBV6-3, with D uncertain. Germline V CDR1 and CDR2: MNHEY, SVGEGT. With 7 bases removed from V and 1 base from J, the gap between germline ends came to 13 bases. CDR3 size: 14 residues. This CDR3 reads CASTQGGGNTEAFF. CDR3 nucleotides: TGTGCCAGCACCCAAGGAGGAGGGAACACTGAAGCTTTCTTT.

This clonotype was detected only a few times. The gene calls are TRBV6-2 or TRBV6-3 and TRBJ2-7; D possibly uses TRBD1 or TRBD2 (5 bases each). The germline CDR1 and CDR2 sequences are MNHEY and SVGEGT. Deletions cut 7 bases from V and 3 bases from J, with 13 bases between. CDR3 length: 13 residues. DNA for the CDR3: TGTGCCAGCACCCCCTTTGGGGGCTACGAGCAGTACTTC. It yields the protein CASTPFGGYEQYF.

This rearrangement joins TRBV27 to TRBJ2-7; D remains unclear. V was clipped by 5 bases and J by 3 bases, with 17 bases between them. The CDR3 spans 15 residues. The germline CDR1 and CDR2 sequences are MNHEY and SMNVEV (reference sequence). CDR3 bases: TGTGCCAGCAGTCCCGACGGAGACTTATACTACGAGCAGTACTTC. Translation: CASSPDGDLYYEQYF.

This clonotype was seen many times. This chain joins TRBV28 and TRBJ1-5; maybe TRBD1 (5 bases). V was pared by 7 bases and J by 4 bases, with 17 bases between. The CDR3 totals 15 residues. Germline CDR1 MDHEN, CDR2 SYDVKM. The CDR3 loop reads CASTLRTNENQPQHF. CDR3 nucleotide sequence: TGTGCCAGCACCCTCCGGACAAATGAAAATCAGCCCCAGCATTTT.

The CDR3 DNA sequence: TGTGCCAGCAGCGCGTCCGGGGCTACTGAAGCTTTCTTT. Translated: CASSASGATEAFF. The chain has TRBV7-2 and TRBJ1-1; TRBD1 might be the D (5 bases). Germline V gene data show CDR1 as SGHTA and CDR2 as FQGNSA. This CDR3 is 13 amino acids long. Trimming cost V 5 bases and J 5 bases, with 12 bases left between them.

The V gene is TRBV12-3 or TRBV12-4, the J gene TRBJ1-5; D is undetermined. The CDR3 consists of 14 residues. The germline V and J ends were trimmed by 7 bases and 0 bases, with 10 bases remaining between them. The CDR3 nucleotides read TGTGCCAGCACCGGCCCACTTAGCAATCAGCCCCAGCATTTT. Amino acid sequence: CASTGPLSNQPQHF.

Many counts were recorded for this clonotype. J is TRBJ1-2 and V is TRBV7-2, with 9 bases identical to TRBD1. V lost 3 bases and J lost 4; bases outside the gene matches: 9. This CDR3 contains 16 residues. Germline values: CDR1 SGHTA, CDR2 FQGNSA. CDR3 nucleotide sequence: TGTGCCAGCAGCTTGTATCGTACAGGGGGCGGCTATGGCTACACCTTC. Its translation: CASSLYRTGGGYGYTF.

V usage is TRBV7-2 and J usage is TRBJ2-5; possibly TRBD1 or TRBD2 for D (6 bases each). The length of the CDR3 is 17 residues. Trimming cost V 5 bases and J 0 bases, with 19 bases left between them. The V gene's germline CDR1 is SGHTA and CDR2 FQGNSA. In nucleotides, the CDR3 is TGTGCCAGCAGCCCTAAGGGGGGAGTGGGTTACCAAGAGACCCAGTACTTC. It codes for CASSPKGGVGYQETQYF. Full variable domain (rest looked up from reference TRBV7-2 and TRBJ2-5): GAGVSQSPSNKVTEKGKDVELRCDPISGHTALYWYRQSLGQGLEFLIYFQGNSAPDKSGLPSDRFSAERTGGSVSTLTIQRTQQEDSAVYLCASSPKGGVGYQETQYFGPGTRLLVL.

This clonotype occurred a few times. The chain carries TRBV7-4 and TRBJ1-4; maybe TRBD1 (6 bases). V lost 5 bases and J 5 bases, leaving 15 bases between the germline ends. The CDR3 contains 15 residues. The germline V gene has CDR1 SGHVT and CDR2 SQSDAQ. Written as DNA, the CDR3 is TGTGCCAGCAGCACACCAGGACAGCTGAATGAAAAACTGTTTTTT. This encodes CASSTPGQLNEKLFF. The complete variable domain, with remaining parts taken from reference TRBV7-4 and TRBJ1-4, reads GAGVSQSPRYKVAKRGRDVALRCDSISGHVTLYWYRQTLGQGSEVLTYSQSDAQRDKSGRPSGRFSAERPERSVSTLKIQRTEQGDSAVYLCASSTPGQLNEKLFFGSGTQLSVL.